The 27 T cell receptor beta chains below come from one sample, sequenced in a study of blood T cell repertoires in COVID-19. Sequenced by immunoSEQ multiplex PCR; TCRdb stores in-frame clones only, minus some. The data show around 100,000 clones, around nine tenths seen once. Specimen: peripheral blood. The receptors were gathered from a human donor in a cohort sampled during active COVID-19.

This rearrangement joins TRBV7-3 to TRBJ1-2, with D perhaps matching TRBD1 (5 bases). The V gene lost 5 bases and the J gene lost 2 bases, with 21 bases spanning the gap. The CDR3 contains 17 residues. Per the germline V gene, CDR1 is SGHTA and CDR2 is FQGTGA. DNA of the CDR3: TGTGCCAGCAGCGCCCGAAACCCTCAGGGAAACAACTATGGCTACACCTTC. Its translation is CASSARNPQGNNYGYTF.

The V gene is TRBV5-1, the J gene TRBJ2-1; possibly TRBD2 for D (5 bases). The CDR3 covers 17 residues. The V gene's germline CDR1 is SGHRS and CDR2 YFSETQ. V was pared by 1 base and J by 5 bases, with 19 bases between. In DNA, the CDR3 is TGCGCCAGCAGCTTGACGGGGAAAGGGAGTGGGAACAATGAGCAGTTCTTC. Encoded protein: CASSLTGKGSGNNEQFF.

The rearrangement uses TRBV2 and TRBJ2-2, with D perhaps matching TRBD2 (6 bases). The ends were cut back, 4 bases at V and 5 bases at J, with 14 bases in the middle. Looked up from germline, CDR1 is SNHLY and CDR2 is FYNNEI. This CDR3 comprises 15 residues. DNA for the CDR3: TGTGCCAGCAGTGGGGTAGCGGCTGGGACCGGGGAGCTGTTTTTT. As protein: CASSGVAAGTGELFF.

This sequence joins TRBV12-5 and TRBJ2-1; TRBD2 matches at 8 bases. This CDR3 region has 14 residues. Losses at the gene ends were 6 bases for V and 5 bases for J; bases not matched to a gene: 6. The V gene's germline CDR1 is LGHNT and CDR2 FRNRAP. The CDR3 loop is CASGAGLVNNEQFF. The DNA of the CDR3 is TGTGCTAGTGGCGCGGGACTAGTTAACAATGAGCAGTTCTTC.

The genes are TRBV2 and TRBJ1-2; a possible D gene is TRBD1 (6 bases). Germline V lookup: CDR1 SNHLY, CDR2 FYNNEI. The CDR3 runs to 14 residues. V dropped 6 bases and J dropped 7 bases, with 18 bases sitting between them. The CDR3 DNA follows: TGTGCCAGCAGCTTTACCGGGACACTTTCTGGCTACACCTTC. Translating it yields CASSFTGTLSGYTF.

With respect to this clone: The same CDR3 arises from other DNA sequences in this sample as well. This chain joins TRBV5-6 and TRBJ2-7; 7 nucleotides agree with TRBD2. The ends lost 4 bases at V and 3 bases at J; junction bases unmatched: 4. The CDR3 runs 13 residues. The V gene's germline CDR1 is SGHDT and CDR2 YYEEEE. CDR3 protein: CASSPGTNYEQYF. CDR3 sequence (DNA): TGTGCCAGCAGCCCCGGGACTAACTACGAGCAGTACTTC.

The chain couples TRBV7-8 to TRBJ1-3; tentatively, D is TRBD1 (5 bases). Germline values: CDR1 SGHVS, CDR2 FQNEAQ. Trimming pared 1 base from V and 0 bases from J, leaving 13 bases between. The CDR3 runs to 17 residues. The CDR3, as DNA: TGTGCCAGCAGCTTAGTAGCAGGGCAATCCTCTGGAAACACCATATATTTT. It yields the protein CASSLVAGQSSGNTIYF.

The chain links TRBV9 to TRBJ2-2, with TRBD2 matching over 13 bases. Germline V gene lookup returns CDR1 SGDLS and CDR2 YYNGEE. This CDR3 contains 16 residues. V was pared by 4 bases and J by 3 bases, with 3 bases of the junction left unmatched. The CDR3 sequence: CASSTTSGGYTGELFF. Written as DNA, the CDR3 is TGTGCCAGCAGCACGACTAGCGGGGGGTACACCGGGGAGCTGTTTTTT.

This clone has more than one count but fewer than ten. This chain uses TRBV11-1 with TRBJ2-7; D remains ambiguous. V lost 2 bases, J lost 3 bases, and 5 bases lay in between. The CDR3 consists of 12 residues. Germline values: CDR1 SGHAT, CDR2 FQDESV (reference sequence). In nucleotides, the CDR3 is TGTGCCAGCAGCTTACCGGGCTACGAGCAGTACTTC. Residues: CASSLPGYEQYF. Looking up the rest from reference TRBV11-1 and TRBJ2-7 gives the full variable domain: EAEVAQSPRYKITEKSQAVAFWCDPISGHATLYWYRQILGQGPELLVQFQDESVVDDSQLPKDRFSAERLKGVDSTLKIQPAELGDSAMYLCASSLPGYEQYFGPGTRLTVT.

In its sample, this clone was seen a few times. The rearrangement links TRBV19 to TRBJ1-4; D is unclear. The CDR3 runs 13 residues. Between the trimmed V and J ends, which lost 7 bases and 8 bases, there was a span of 14 bases. CDR1 and CDR2 (germline): LNHDA, SQIVND (reference sequence). CDR3 sequence: CASNMDAGEKLFF. The DNA for the CDR3 is TGTGCCAGTAACATGGACGCGGGAGAAAAACTGTTTTTT.

The chain recombines TRBV11-2 with TRBJ1-1; D might be TRBD1 (6 bases). The CDR3 extends over 15 amino acids. Trimming pared 2 bases from V and 8 bases from J, leaving 18 bases between. In germline, CDR1 is SGHAT, CDR2 FQNNGV. The CDR3 nucleotides are TGTGCCAGCAGCTTATGGGGGGGCGCAACGGGAGAAGCTTTCTTT. As protein: CASSLWGGATGEAFF.

V and J are TRBV5-6 and TRBJ2-2, with D possibly being TRBD2 (5 bases). Germline-derived CDR1 and CDR2 are SGHDT and YYEEEE. This CDR3 has 15 amino acids. Deletions cut 0 bases from V and 6 bases from J, with 12 bases between. CDR3 sequence: CASSLEAIGAGELFF. CDR3 coding DNA: TGTGCCAGCAGCTTGGAGGCGATCGGGGCCGGGGAGCTGTTTTTT.

The V and J genes are TRBV18 and TRBJ2-1; possible D gene TRBD2, 6 bases. Germline lookup yields CDR1 KGHSH and CDR2 LQKENI. The CDR3 has 16 residues. The V end lost 0 bases, the J end lost 0 bases, and 9 bases lay between the germline ends. The CDR3 DNA is TGTGCCAGCTCACCACCCGCCGGGGGCTCCTACAATGAGCAGTTCTTC. This translates into CASSPPAGGSYNEQFF.

CDR3 amino acids: CSVSAGTGISMSTDTQYF. The CDR3 nucleotides are TGCAGCGTCTCCGCCGGGACAGGGATATCAATGTCAACAGATACGCAGTATTTT. The chain is built from TRBV29-1 and TRBJ2-3, with TRBD1 matching 9 bases. Unmatched junction bases numbered 19, after V lost 6 bases and J lost 3 bases. CDR1 and CDR2 from the germline V gene are SQVTM and ANQGSEA. This CDR3 spans 18 amino acids.

This clone was detected only a few times. The V call is TRBV2, the J call TRBJ2-7, with 9 bases identical to TRBD1. CDR1 and CDR2 (germline): SNHLY, FYNNEI. This CDR3 comprises 14 residues. Trimming at V came to 7 bases and at J to 2 bases, leaving 6 bases not matched to a gene. The CDR3 region has the DNA TGTGCCAGCACCAGACAGGGGGGTCCCTACGAGCAGTACTTC. Translated, it gives CASTRQGGPYEQYF.

This rearrangement joins TRBV30 to TRBJ2-7, with 8 positions matching TRBD2. The trim removed 5 bases at V and 5 bases at J, leaving 8 bases unmatched. CDR1 is GTSNPN and CDR2 is SVGIG in the germline V gene (reference sequence). CDR3 size: 13 residues. CDR3 DNA: TGTGCCTGGGAAGGACTAGCATTCCACGAGCAGTACTTC. Residues: CAWEGLAFHEQYF.

The chain uses TRBV13 and TRBJ2-6; weak D call: TRBD1 (6 bases). The germline CDR1 and CDR2 sequences are PRHDT and FYEKMQ (reference sequence). This CDR3 has 15 residues. Deletions cut 5 bases from V and 4 bases from J, with 12 bases between. For the CDR3, the DNA is TGTGCCAGCAGCCCCCCCAGGGGAGGGGCCAACGTCCTGACTTTC. Encoded protein: CASSPPRGGANVLTF.

This clone has only one observation. The chain couples TRBV6-5 to TRBJ1-6; no definite D call. CDR1 is MNHEY and CDR2 is SVGAGI in the germline V gene. The V gene lost 0 bases and the J gene lost 8 bases, with 14 bases spanning the gap. The CDR3 is 16 residues long. This CDR3 reads CASSYSSPSHDSPLHF. In DNA form, the CDR3 reads TGTGCCAGCAGTTACTCGAGTCCATCCCATGATTCACCCCTCCACTTT.

The chain has TRBV10-3 and TRBJ2-7, with TRBD1 matching over 9 bases. This CDR3 has 15 residues. V was pared by 5 bases and J by 1 base, with 6 bases of the junction left unmatched. Germline CDR1 is ENHRY and CDR2 is SYGVKD. The CDR3 DNA sequence: TGTGCCATCAGTAGACGACAGGGGGGATCCTACGAGCAGTACTTC. Translation gives CAISRRQGGSYEQYF.

The chain has TRBV6-6 and TRBJ2-3; a possible D gene is TRBD2 (5 bases). Per germline, CDR1 MNHNY and CDR2 SVGAGI (reference sequence). This CDR3 contains 14 residues. The ends were cut back, 7 bases at V and 0 bases at J, with 11 bases in the middle. CDR3 in amino acids: CASKGARSTDTQYF. The CDR3 region has the DNA TGTGCCAGCAAGGGAGCCCGTAGCACAGATACGCAGTATTTT.

The chain is built from TRBV7-2 and TRBJ1-1; D not resolved. This CDR3 contains 15 residues. The ends were cut back, 5 bases at V and 1 base at J, with 14 bases in the middle. Germline assignment: CDR1 SGHTA and CDR2 FQGNSA. The CDR3 sequence: CASSPSLRPNTEAFF. The CDR3 DNA sequence: TGTGCCAGCAGCCCGTCATTGCGGCCGAACACTGAAGCTTTCTTT.

V is TRBV30 and J is TRBJ2-3; 7 positions match TRBD1. The CDR3 is made up of 12 amino acids. V dropped 4 bases and J dropped 5; count of bases not matched to a gene: 3. Germline V lookup: CDR1 GTSNPN, CDR2 SVGIG (reference sequence). In DNA, the CDR3 is TGTGCCTGGAAGGGGGCTAAAGATACGCAGTATTTT. Protein sequence: CAWKGAKDTQYF. The whole variable domain, remainder taken from reference TRBV30 and TRBJ2-3, is SQTIHQWPATLVQPVGSPLSLECTVEGTSNPNLYWYRQAAGRGLQLLFYSVGIGQISSEVPQNLSASRPQDRQFILSSKKLLLSDSGFYLCAWKGAKDTQYFGPGTRLTVL.

The chain links TRBV5-1 to TRBJ1-2; TRBD1 aligns across 9 bases. Germline trimming cut 4 bases from V and 8 bases from J; bases unmatched to any gene: 9. Germline loops: CDR1 SGHRS, CDR2 YFSETQ. This CDR3 is 14 amino acids long. CDR3 sequence reads: CASSPGTGPMGYTF. In DNA form, the CDR3 reads TGCGCCAGCAGCCCGGGGACAGGGCCTATGGGCTACACCTTC.

The V gene is TRBV5-1, the J gene TRBJ2-3; a possible D gene is TRBD1 (6 bases). With 4 bases removed from V and 10 bases from J, the gap between germline ends came to 19 bases. The CDR3 extends over 14 amino acids. Germline values: CDR1 SGHRS, CDR2 YFSETQ. CDR3: CASSTSGEWASQYF. In DNA form, the CDR3 reads TGCGCCAGCAGCACTTCAGGGGAGTGGGCGTCGCAGTATTTT.

This sequence joins TRBV7-3 and TRBJ2-2; 7 nucleotides line up with TRBD1. The length of the CDR3 is 18 residues. After removal of 2 bases from V and 6 bases from J, the junction contained 15 bases not matched to a gene. From germline, CDR1 is SGHTA and CDR2 FQGTGA. In DNA form, the CDR3 reads TGTGCCAGCAGCTTACATGGGACAGAAATTTTGGGGGCCGGGGAGCTGTTTTTT. This translates into CASSLHGTEILGAGELFF.

V usage is TRBV5-6 and J usage is TRBJ2-1; no reliable D call. Per the germline V gene, CDR1 is SGHDT and CDR2 is YYEEEE. Trimming took off 1 base at V and 10 bases at J, with 6 bases between the two ends. This CDR3 contains 11 residues. CDR3 sequence: CASSLTYEQFF. In DNA form, the CDR3 reads TGTGCCAGCAGCTTGACCTACGAGCAGTTCTTC. The complete variable domain, with remaining parts taken from reference TRBV5-6 and TRBJ2-1, reads DAGVTQSPTHLIKTRGQQVTLRCSPKSGHDTVSWYQQALGQGPQFIFQYYEEEERQRGNFPDRFSGHQFPNYSSELNVNALLLGDSALYLCASSLTYEQFFGPGTRLTVL.

This chain's CDR3 is CASSSSGLFGYTF. CDR3 in DNA: TGTGCCAGCAGTTCCTCAGGGCTTTTTGGCTACACCTTC. The chain combines TRBV12-3 or TRBV12-4 with TRBJ1-2; D may be TRBD1 (5 bases). The V end was cut by 4 bases, the J end by 7 bases, with 13 bases between. The CDR3 loop spans 13 amino acids.